The next 2 T cell receptor beta chains were all read from a single sample in a study of PD-L1 blockade in urothelial cancer. The assay was immunoSEQ multiplex PCR, and TCRdb's table has in-frame clones only and misses some. The sample lists 30,000 or so clones, approximately 82% seen once, with 30% in the top ten. Sequenced here: PBMCs, sampled around atezolizumab (anti-PD-L1) treatment. These receptors originate from a man aged 60 to 69 with urothelial cancer.

Remarks on this clone: The junction does not match germline at one end; this may be a read error. The CDR3: CASTIGGSSYNSPLHF. The CDR3, as DNA: TGTGCCAGTACTATAGGAGGCAGCTCCTATAATTCACCCCTCCACTTT. The chain has TRBV19 and TRBJ1-6; D not certain. The V gene's germline CDR1 is LNHDA and CDR2 SQIVND (reference sequence). CDR3 length: 16 residues.

This clone was found once. This chain joins TRBV11-2 and TRBJ2-7; D possibly corresponds to TRBD2 (5 bases). This CDR3 is built from 15 residues. From germline, CDR1 is SGHAT and CDR2 FQNNGV. The V end was cut by 0 bases, the J end by 0 bases, with 9 bases between. This CDR3 reads CASSLDLGDSYEQYF. The CDR3 nucleotides are TGTGCCAGCAGCTTAGATCTCGGGGACTCCTACGAGCAGTACTTC.